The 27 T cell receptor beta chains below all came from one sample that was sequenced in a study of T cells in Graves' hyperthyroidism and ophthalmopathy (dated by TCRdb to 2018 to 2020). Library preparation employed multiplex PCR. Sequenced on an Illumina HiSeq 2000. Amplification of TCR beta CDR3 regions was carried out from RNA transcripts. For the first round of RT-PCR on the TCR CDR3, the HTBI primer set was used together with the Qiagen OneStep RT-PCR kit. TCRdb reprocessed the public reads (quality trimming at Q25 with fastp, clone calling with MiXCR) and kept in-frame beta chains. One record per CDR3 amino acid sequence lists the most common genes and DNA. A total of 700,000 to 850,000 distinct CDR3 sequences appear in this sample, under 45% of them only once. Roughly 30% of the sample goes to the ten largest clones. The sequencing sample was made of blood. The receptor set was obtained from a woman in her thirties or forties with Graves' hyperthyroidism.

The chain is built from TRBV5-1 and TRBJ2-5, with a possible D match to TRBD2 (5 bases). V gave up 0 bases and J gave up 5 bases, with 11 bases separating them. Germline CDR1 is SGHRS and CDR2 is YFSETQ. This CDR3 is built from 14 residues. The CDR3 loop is CASSLADGEETQYF. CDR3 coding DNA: TGCGCCAGCAGCTTGGCCGATGGGGAGGAGACCCAGTACTTC.

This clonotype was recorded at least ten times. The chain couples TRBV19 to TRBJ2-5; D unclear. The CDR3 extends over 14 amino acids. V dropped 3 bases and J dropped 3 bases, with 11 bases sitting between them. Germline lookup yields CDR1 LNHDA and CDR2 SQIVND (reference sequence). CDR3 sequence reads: CASSMHRPEETQYF. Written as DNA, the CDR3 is TGTGCCAGTAGTATGCACCGTCCTGAAGAGACCCAGTACTTC.

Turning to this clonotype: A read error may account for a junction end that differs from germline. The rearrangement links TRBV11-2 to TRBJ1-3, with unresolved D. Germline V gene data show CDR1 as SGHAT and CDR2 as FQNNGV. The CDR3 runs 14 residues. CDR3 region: CASSPAGSGDTIYF. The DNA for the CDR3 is TGTGCCAGCAGCCCGGCGGGCTCTGGAGACACCATATATTTT.

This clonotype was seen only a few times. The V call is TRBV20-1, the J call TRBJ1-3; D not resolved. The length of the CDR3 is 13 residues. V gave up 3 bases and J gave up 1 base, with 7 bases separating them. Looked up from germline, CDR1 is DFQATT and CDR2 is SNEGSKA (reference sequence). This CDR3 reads CSASGRSGNTIYF. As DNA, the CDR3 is TGCAGTGCTAGTGGCCGATCTGGAAACACCATATATTTT.

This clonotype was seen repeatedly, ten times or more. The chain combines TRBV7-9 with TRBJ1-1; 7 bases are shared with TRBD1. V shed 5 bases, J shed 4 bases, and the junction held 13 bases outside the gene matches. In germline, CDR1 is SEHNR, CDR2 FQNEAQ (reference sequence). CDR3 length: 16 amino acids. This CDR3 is CASSRRKTGYGTEAFF. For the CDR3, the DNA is TGTGCCAGCAGCCGGAGAAAGACAGGGTATGGCACTGAAGCTTTCTTT.

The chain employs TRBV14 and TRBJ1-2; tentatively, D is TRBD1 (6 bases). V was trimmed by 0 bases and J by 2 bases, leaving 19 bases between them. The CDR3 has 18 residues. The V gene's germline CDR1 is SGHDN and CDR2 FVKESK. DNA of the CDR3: TGTGCCAGCAGCCAAGATTCCCTCGGGGGCATAGGGAACTATGGCTACACCTTC. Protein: CASSQDSLGGIGNYGYTF.

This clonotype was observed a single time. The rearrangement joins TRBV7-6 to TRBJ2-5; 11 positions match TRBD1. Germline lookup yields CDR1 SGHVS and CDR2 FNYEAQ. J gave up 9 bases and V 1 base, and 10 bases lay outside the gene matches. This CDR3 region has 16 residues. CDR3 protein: CASSLGTGGDNQPQYF. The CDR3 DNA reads TGTGCCAGCAGCTTAGGGACAGGGGGCGACAATCAGCCCCAGTACTTC.

This CDR3 reads CASSLEVGNQPQHF. CDR3 in DNA: TGTGCCAGCAGCTTAGAGGTTGGCAATCAGCCCCAGCATTTT. The chain is built from TRBV7-9 and TRBJ1-5; D is unclear. V was clipped by 1 base and J by 2 bases, with 6 bases between them. Looked up from germline, CDR1 is SEHNR and CDR2 is FQNEAQ (reference sequence). CDR3 length: 14 residues.

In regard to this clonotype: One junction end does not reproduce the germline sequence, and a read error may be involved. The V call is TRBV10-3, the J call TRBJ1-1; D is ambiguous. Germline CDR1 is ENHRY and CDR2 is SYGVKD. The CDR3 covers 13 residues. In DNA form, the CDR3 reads TGTGCCAACAGTCGGACCCAGGAATTTGAAGCTTTCTTT. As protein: CANSRTQEFEAFF.

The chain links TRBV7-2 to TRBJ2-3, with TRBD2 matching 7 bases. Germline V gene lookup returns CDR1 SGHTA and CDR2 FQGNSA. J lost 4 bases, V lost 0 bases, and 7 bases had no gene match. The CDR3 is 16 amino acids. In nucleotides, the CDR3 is TGTGCCAGCAGCTTAGCGCCCACTAGCGCAGCAGATACGCAGTATTTT. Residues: CASSLAPTSAADTQYF.

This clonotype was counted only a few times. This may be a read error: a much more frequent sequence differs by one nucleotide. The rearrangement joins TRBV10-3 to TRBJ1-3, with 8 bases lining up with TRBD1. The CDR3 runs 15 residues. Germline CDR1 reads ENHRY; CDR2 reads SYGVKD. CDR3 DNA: TGTGGCATCAGTGCCCCGACAGGGGACGGAAACACCATATATTTT. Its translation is CGISAPTGDGNTIYF.

CDR3 amino acids: CASSLDGSFNNSPLHF. CDR3 in DNA: TGTGCCAGCAGCTTAGATGGCAGCTTTAATAATTCACCCCTCCACTTT. This sequence joins TRBV7-2 and TRBJ1-6, with D hard to call. V was pared by 1 base and J by 5 bases, with 12 bases between. Germline V CDR1 and CDR2: SGHTA, FQGNSA. CDR3 length: 16 residues.

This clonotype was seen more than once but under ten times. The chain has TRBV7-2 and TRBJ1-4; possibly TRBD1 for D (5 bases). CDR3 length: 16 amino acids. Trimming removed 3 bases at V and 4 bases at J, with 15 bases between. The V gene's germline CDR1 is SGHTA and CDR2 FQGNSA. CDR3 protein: CASSFTDSSNNEKLFF. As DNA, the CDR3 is TGTGCCAGCAGCTTTACCGACAGCAGCAATAATGAAAAACTGTTTTTT.

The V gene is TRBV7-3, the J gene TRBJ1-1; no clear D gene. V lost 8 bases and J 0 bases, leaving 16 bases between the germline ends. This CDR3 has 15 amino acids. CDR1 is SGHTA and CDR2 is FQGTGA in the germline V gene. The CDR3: CASGVHGPMNTEAFF. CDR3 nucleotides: TGTGCCAGCGGCGTACACGGGCCGATGAACACTGAAGCTTTCTTT.

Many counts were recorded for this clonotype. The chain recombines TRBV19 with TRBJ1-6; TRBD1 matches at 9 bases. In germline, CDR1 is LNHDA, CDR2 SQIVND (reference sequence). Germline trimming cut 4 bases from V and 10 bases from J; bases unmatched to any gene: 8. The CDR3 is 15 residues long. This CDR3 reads CASSTTGQGNSPLHF. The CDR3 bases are TGTGCCAGTAGTACGACGGGACAGGGTAACTCACCCCTCCACTTT.

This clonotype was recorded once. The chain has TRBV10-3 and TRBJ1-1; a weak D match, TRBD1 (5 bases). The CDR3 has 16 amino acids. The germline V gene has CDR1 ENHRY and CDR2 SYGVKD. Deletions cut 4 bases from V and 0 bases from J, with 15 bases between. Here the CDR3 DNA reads TGTGCCATCAGTGCAAGAATCCCGGGACTGAACACTGAAGCTTTCTTT. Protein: CAISARIPGLNTEAFF.

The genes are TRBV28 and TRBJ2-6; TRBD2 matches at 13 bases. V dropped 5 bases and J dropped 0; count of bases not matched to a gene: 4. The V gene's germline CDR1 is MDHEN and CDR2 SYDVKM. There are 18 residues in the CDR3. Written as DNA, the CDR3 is TGTGCCAGCAGTGGGACTAGCGGGAACCCCTCTGGGGCCAACGTCCTGACTTTC. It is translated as CASSGTSGNPSGANVLTF.

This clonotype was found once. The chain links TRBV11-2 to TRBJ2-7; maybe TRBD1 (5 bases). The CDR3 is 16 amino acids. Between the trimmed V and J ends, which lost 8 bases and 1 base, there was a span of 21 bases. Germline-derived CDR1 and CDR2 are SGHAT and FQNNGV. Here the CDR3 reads CASGRFGAVGSYEQYF. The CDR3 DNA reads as TGTGCCAGCGGCCGCTTTGGGGCAGTGGGGTCCTACGAGCAGTACTTC.

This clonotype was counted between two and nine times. CDR3 sequence (DNA): TGCAGTGCTAGAGATGTAGCGGGGTACTCCTACGAGCAGTACTTC. Amino acid sequence: CSARDVAGYSYEQYF. This chain links TRBV20-1 with TRBJ2-7, with 8 bases aligning to TRBD2. From germline, CDR1 is DFQATT and CDR2 SNEGSKA (reference sequence). Germline trimming cut 0 bases from V and 0 bases from J; bases unmatched to any gene: 4. The CDR3 runs to 15 residues.

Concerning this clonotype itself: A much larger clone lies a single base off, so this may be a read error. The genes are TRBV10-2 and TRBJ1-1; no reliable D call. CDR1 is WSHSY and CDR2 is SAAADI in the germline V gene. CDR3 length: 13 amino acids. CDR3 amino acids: CASRAGGYTGAFF. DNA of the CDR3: TGCGCCAGCAGGGCCGGTGGATACACTGGAGCTTTCTTT.

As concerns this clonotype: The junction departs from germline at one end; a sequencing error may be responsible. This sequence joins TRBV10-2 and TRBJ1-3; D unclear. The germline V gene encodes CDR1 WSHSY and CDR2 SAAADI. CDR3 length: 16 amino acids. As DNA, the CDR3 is TGTGCCAGCAGTTACACGGGGATTGGAGCTGGAAACACCATATATTTT. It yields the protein CASSYTGIGAGNTIYF.

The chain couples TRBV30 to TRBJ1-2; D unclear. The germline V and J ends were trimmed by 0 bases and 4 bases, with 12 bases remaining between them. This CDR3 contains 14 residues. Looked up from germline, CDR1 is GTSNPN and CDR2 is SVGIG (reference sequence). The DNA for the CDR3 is TGTGCCTGGAGTGTACGGTACGGTTCCTATGGCTACACCTTC. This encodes CAWSVRYGSYGYTF.

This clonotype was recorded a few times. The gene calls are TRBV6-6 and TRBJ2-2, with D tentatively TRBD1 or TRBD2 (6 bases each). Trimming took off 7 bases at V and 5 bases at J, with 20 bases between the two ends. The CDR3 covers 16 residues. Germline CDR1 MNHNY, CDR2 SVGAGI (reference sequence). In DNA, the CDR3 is TGTGCCAGCAATTTGTTTGGGGGGCGTCGGACCGGGGAGCTGTTTTTT. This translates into CASNLFGGRRTGELFF.

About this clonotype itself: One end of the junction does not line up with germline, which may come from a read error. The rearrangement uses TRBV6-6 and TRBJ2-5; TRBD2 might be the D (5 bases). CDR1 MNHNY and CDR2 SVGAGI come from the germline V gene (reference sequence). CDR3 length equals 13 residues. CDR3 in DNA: TGTGCCAGCGTTGGGCCATTCGGGGAGACCCAGTGCTTC. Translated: CASVGPFGETQCF.

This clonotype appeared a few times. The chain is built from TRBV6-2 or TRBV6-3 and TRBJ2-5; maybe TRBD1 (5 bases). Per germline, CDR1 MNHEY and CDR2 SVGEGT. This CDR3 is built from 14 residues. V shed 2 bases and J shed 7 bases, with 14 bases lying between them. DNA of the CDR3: TGTGCCAGCAGTTACCTGGACATCTCAGGGACCCAGTACTTC. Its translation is CASSYLDISGTQYF.

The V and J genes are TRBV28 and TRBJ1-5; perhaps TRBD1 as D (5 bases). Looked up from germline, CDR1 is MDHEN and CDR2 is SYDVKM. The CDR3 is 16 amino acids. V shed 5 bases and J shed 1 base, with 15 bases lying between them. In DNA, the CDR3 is TGTGCCAGCAGTGCCGCGAGGGGTTTAAGCAATCAGCCCCAGCATTTT. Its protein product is CASSAARGLSNQPQHF.

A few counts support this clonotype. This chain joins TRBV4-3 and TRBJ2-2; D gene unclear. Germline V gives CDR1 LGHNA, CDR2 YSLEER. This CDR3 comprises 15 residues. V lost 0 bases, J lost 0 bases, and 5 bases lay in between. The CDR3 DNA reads TGCGCCAGCAGCCAAGAAACAGCGAACACCGGGGAGCTGTTTTTT. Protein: CASSQETANTGELFF.